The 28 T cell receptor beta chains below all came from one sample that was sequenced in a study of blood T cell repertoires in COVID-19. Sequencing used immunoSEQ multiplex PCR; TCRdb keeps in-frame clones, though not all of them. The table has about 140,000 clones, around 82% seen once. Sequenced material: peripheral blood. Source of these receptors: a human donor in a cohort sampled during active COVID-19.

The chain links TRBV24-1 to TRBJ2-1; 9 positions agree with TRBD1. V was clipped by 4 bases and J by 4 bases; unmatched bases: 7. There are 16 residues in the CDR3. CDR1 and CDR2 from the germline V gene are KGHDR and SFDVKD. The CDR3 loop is CATSDSGTGKYNEQFF. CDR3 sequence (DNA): TGTGCCACCAGTGACTCCGGGACAGGGAAATACAATGAGCAGTTCTTC.

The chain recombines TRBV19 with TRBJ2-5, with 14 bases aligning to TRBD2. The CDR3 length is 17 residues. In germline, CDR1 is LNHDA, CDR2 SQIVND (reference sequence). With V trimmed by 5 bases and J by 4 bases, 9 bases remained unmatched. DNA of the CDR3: TGTGCCAGTAGTCCGGGACTAGCGGGGGCCCGGGGAGAGACCCAGTACTTC. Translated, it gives CASSPGLAGARGETQYF.

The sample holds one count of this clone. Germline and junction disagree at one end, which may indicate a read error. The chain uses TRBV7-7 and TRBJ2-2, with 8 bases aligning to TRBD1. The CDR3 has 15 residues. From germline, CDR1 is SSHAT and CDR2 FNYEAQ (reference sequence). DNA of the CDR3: TGTGCTAGCAGCCAGGGGACAGGGAACACCGGGGAGCTGTTTTTT. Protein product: CASSQGTGNTGELFF.

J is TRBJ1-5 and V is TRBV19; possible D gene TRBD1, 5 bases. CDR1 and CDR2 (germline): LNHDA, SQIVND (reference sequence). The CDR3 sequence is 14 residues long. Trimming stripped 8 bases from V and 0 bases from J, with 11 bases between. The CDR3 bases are TGTGCCAGTTCGACAGCTTCTAGCAATCAGCCCCAGCATTTT. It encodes CASSTASSNQPQHF.

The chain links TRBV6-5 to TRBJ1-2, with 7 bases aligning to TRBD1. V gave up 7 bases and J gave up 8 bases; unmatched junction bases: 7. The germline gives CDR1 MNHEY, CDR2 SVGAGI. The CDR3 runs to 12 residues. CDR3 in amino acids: CASTTGNLGYTF. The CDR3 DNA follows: TGTGCCAGCACGACAGGGAATCTGGGCTACACCTTC.

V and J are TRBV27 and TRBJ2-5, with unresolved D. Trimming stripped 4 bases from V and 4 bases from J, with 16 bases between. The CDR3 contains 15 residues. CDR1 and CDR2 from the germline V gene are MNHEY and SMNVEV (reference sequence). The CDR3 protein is CASSSPGAVGETQYF. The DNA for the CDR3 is TGTGCCAGCAGTTCCCCTGGTGCAGTTGGAGAGACCCAGTACTTC.

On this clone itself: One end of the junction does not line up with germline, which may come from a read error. The CDR3 here is CASNLEAGTRIF. CDR3 DNA sequence: TGTGCCAGCAATTTGGAAGCAGGGACAAGAATATTT. The rearrangement uses TRBV12-3 or TRBV12-4 and TRBJ2-3, with a weak D call TRBD1 (6 bases). The CDR3 loop spans 12 amino acids.

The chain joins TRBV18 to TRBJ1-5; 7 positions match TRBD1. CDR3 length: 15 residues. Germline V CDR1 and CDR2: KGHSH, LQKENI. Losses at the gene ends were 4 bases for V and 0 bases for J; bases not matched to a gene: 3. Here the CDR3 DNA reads TGTGCCAGCTCACTAACAGGGGATAGCAATCAGCCCCAGCATTTT. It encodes CASSLTGDSNQPQHF.

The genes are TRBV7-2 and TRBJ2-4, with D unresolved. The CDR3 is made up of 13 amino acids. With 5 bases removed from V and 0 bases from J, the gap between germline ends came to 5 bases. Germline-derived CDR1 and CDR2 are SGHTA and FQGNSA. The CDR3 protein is CASSKLAKNIQYF. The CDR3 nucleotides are TGTGCCAGCAGCAAGCTAGCCAAAAACATTCAGTACTTC.

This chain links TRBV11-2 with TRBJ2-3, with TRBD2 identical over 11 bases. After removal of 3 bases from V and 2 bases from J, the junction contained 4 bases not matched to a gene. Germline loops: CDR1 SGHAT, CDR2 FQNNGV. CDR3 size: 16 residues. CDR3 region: CASSFSGGDPTDTQYF. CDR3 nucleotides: TGTGCCAGCAGCTTTAGCGGGGGGGATCCCACAGATACGCAGTATTTT.

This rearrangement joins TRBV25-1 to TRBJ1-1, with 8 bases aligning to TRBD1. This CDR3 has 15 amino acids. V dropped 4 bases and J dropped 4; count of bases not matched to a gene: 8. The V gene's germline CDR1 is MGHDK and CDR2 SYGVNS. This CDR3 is CASSVNRGVGTEAFF. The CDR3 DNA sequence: TGTGCCAGCAGTGTGAACAGGGGGGTCGGCACTGAAGCTTTCTTT.

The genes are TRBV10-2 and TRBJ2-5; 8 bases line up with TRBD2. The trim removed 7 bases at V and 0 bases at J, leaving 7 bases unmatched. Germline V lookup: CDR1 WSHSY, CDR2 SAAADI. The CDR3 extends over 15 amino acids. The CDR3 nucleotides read TGCGCCAGCAATGAACTAGCGGCGTACCAAGAGACCCAGTACTTC. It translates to CASNELAAYQETQYF.

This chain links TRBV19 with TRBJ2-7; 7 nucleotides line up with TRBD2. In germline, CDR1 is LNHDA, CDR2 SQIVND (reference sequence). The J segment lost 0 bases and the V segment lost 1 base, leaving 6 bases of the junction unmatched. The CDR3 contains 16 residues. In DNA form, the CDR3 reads TGTGCCAGTAGTATAGGGGGTGGCGGGAGCTCCTACGAGCAGTACTTC. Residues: CASSIGGGGSSYEQYF. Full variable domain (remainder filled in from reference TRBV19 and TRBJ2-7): DGGITQSPKYLFRKEGQNVTLSCEQNLNHDAMYWYRQDPGQGLRLIYYSQIVNDFQKGDIAEGYSVSREKKESFPLTVTSAQKNPTAFYLCASSIGGGGSSYEQYFGPGTRLTVT.

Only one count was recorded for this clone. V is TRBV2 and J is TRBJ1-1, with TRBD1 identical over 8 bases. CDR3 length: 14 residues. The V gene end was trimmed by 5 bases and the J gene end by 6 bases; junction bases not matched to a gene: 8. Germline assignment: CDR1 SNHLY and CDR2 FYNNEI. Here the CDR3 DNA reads TGTGCCAGCAGTTCTGGACAGGGAGGGGCTGAAGCTTTCTTT. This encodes CASSSGQGGAEAFF. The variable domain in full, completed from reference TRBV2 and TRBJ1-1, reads EPEVTQTPSHQVTQMGQEVILRCVPISNHLYFYWYRQILGQKVEFLVSFYNNEISEKSEIFDDQFSVERPDGSNFTLKIRSTKLEDSAMYFCASSSGQGGAEAFFGQGTRLTVV.

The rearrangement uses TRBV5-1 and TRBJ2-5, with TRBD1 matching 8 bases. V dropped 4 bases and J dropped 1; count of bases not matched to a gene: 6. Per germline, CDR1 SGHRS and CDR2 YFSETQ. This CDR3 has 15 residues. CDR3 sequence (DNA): TGCGCCAGCAGCCCAAGGACAGGGAGCCAAGAGACCCAGTACTTC. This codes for CASSPRTGSQETQYF.

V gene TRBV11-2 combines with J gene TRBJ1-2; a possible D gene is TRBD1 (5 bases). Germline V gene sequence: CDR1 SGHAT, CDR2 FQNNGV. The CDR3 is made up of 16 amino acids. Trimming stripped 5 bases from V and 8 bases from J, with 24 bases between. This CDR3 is CASSHRGVGYLEGYTF. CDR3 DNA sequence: TGTGCCAGCAGCCATCGGGGGGTGGGCTATTTGGAAGGCTACACCTTC.

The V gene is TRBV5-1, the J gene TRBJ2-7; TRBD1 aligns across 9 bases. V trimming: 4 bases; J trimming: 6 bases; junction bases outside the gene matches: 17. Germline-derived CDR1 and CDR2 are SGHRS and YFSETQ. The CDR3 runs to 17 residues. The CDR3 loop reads CASSPGPPGTGIREQYF. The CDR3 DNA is TGCGCCAGCAGCCCGGGTCCCCCCGGGACAGGGATCCGCGAGCAGTACTTC.

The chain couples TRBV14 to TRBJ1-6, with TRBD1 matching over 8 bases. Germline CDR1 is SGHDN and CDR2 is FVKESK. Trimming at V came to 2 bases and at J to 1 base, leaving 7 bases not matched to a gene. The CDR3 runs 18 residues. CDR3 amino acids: CASSQRTGRFSYNSPLHF. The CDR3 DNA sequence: TGTGCCAGCAGCCAACGGACAGGGCGATTTTCCTATAATTCACCCCTCCACTTT.

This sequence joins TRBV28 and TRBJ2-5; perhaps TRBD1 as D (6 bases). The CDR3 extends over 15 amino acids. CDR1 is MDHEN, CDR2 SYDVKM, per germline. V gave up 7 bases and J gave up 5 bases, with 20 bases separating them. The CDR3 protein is CASTIVGTRMETQYF. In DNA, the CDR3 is TGTGCCAGCACCATAGTGGGGACACGGATGGAGACCCAGTACTTC.

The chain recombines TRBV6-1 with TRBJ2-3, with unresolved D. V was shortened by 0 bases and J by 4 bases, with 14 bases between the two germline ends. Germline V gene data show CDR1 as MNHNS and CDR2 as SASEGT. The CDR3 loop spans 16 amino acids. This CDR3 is CASSEAKFGKADTQYF. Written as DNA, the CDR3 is TGTGCCAGCAGTGAAGCGAAGTTTGGCAAAGCAGATACGCAGTATTTT.

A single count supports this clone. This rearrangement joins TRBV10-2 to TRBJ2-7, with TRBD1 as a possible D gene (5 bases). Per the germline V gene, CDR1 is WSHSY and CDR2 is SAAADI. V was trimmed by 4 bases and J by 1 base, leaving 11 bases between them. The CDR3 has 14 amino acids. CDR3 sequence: CASSVGRGSYEQYF. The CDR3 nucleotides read TGCGCCAGCAGTGTTGGTAGGGGTTCCTACGAGCAGTACTTC.

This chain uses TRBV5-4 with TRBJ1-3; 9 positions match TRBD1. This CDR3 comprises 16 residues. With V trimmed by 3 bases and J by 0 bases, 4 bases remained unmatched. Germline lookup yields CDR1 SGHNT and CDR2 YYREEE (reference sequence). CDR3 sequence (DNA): TGTGCCAGCAGCTCCGGGACAGGGAGCTCTGGAAACACCATATATTTT. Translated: CASSSGTGSSGNTIYF.

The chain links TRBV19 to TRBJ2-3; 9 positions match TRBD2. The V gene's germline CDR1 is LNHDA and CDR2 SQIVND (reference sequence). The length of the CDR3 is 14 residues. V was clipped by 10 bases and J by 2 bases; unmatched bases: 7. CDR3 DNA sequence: TGTGCCACCACGACTAGCGGAGACACAGATACGCAGTATTTT. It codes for CATTTSGDTDTQYF.

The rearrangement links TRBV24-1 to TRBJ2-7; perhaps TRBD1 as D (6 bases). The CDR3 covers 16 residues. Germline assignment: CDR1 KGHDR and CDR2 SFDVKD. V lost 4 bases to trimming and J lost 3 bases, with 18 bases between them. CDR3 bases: TGTGCCACCAGTGACGGAGGCAGGGGATCAAGCTACGAGCAGTACTTC. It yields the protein CATSDGGRGSSYEQYF.

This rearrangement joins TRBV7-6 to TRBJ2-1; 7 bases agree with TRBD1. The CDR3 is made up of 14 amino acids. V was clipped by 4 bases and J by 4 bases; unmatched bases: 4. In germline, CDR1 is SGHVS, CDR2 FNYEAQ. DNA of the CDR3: TGTGCCAGCAGCTGGGGACAGCGATACAATGAGCAGTTCTTC. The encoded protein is CASSWGQRYNEQFF.

The CDR3 loop is CATSGDTGSKTYGYTF. CDR3 in DNA: TGTGCCACCAGTGGCGATACAGGGTCAAAGACATATGGCTACACCTTC. The chain employs TRBV24-1 and TRBJ1-2, with a weak D call TRBD1 (6 bases). The CDR3 length is 16 residues. Germline CDR1 KGHDR, CDR2 SFDVKD. Trimming removed 5 bases from V and 5 bases from J, with 20 bases in between.

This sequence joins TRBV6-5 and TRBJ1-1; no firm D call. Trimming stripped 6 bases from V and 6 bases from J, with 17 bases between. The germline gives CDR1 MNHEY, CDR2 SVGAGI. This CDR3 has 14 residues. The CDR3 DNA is TGTGCCAGCAGCCGCACACCGGGTGGGTCTGAAGCTTTCTTT. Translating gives CASSRTPGGSEAFF.

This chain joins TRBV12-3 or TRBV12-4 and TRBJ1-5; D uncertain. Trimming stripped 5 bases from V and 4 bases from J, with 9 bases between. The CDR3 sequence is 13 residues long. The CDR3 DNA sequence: TGTGCCAGCAGTCCCCTTCGTAATCAGCCCCAGCATTTT. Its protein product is CASSPLRNQPQHF.